This T cell receptor (beta chain) was found in a study of T cell changes during pregnancy in multiple sclerosis. Generated by immunoSEQ multiplex PCR, the TCRdb table keeps only in-frame clones and is missing some. The table includes under 45,000 clones, around 96% detected once. The CDR3 has 16 residues. Germline-derived CDR1 and CDR2 are SGDLS and YYNGEE. V was cut by 3 bases and J by 0 bases, with 12 bases left in between. The receptor's source is a female donor with multiple sclerosis, enrolled in a pregnancy study. V is TRBV9 and J is TRBJ2-2; D is possibly TRBD1 (6 bases). This sample comprised peripheral blood, obtained in the second trimester of pregnancy. DNA for the CDR3: TGTGCCAGCAGCGCAACCGGGACAACGAACACCGGGGAGCTGTTTTTT. The encoded protein is CASSATGTTNTGELFF. Looking up the rest from reference TRBV9 and TRBJ2-2 gives the full variable domain: DSGVTQTPKHLITATGQRVTLRCSPRSGDLSVYWYQQSLDQGLQFLIQYYNGEERAKGNILERFSAQQFPDLHSELNLSSLELGDSALYFCASSATGTTNTGELFFGEGSRLTVL.